This is a list of T cell receptor beta chains from one sample in a study of cytotoxic CD8 clonotypes in ibrutinib-treated CLL. Sequencing was performed with immunoSEQ multiplex PCR; in TCRdb, only in-frame clones are kept and a portion is missing. The sample has hundreds of thousands of clones, over 55% seen once. Sequences were derived from PBMCs, sampled after 36 months of ibrutinib treatment. Receptors originate from a human donor with chronic lymphocytic leukemia. Both conserved end residues are part of each CDR3. A D gene is named only where the DNA matches it firmly. The listing skips clone size in some rows; elsewhere it reads once, few, many or a size class.

abundance: NA; j_gene: TRBJ2-3; d_gene: NA; v_gene: TRBV10-1; CDR3nt: TGCGCCAGCAGTGTAGTGCGGACAGATACGCAGTATTTT; CDR3aa: CASSVVRTDTQYF
abundance: NA; j_gene: TRBJ2-1; d_gene: NA; v_gene: TRBV7-3; CDR3nt: TGTGCCAGCAGCTTAAACGTTGGGGTCAATGAGCAGTTCTTC; CDR3aa: CASSLNVGVNEQFF
abundance: NA; j_gene: TRBJ2-7; d_gene: NA; v_gene: TRBV6-5; CDR3nt: TGTGCCAGCAGTTACTCGACACCCGGATACTACGAGCAGTACTTC; CDR3aa: CASSYSTPGYYEQYF
abundance: NA; j_gene: TRBJ2-2; d_gene: NA; v_gene: TRBV2; CDR3nt: TGTGCCAGCAGTGTGTCACCGAACACCGGGGAGCTGTTTTTT; CDR3aa: CASSVSPNTGELFF
abundance: NA; j_gene: TRBJ2-7; d_gene: NA; v_gene: TRBV4-1; CDR3nt: TGCGCCAGCAGCCAAGATTCCAGCTACGAGCAGTACTTC; CDR3aa: CASSQDSSYEQYF
abundance: NA; j_gene: TRBJ2-3; d_gene: NA; v_gene: TRBV18; CDR3nt: TGTGCCAGCTCACCACGGGCCAGGGTTCAGTCAGATACGCAGTATTTT; CDR3aa: CASSPRARVQSDTQYF
abundance: NA; j_gene: TRBJ2-3; d_gene: NA; v_gene: TRBV6-5; CDR3nt: TGTGCCAGCAGTTCCTCCATTTACGATACGCAGTATTTT; CDR3aa: CASSSSIYDTQYF
abundance: NA; j_gene: TRBJ1-2; d_gene: NA; v_gene: TRBV2; CDR3nt: TGTGCCAGCAGTGTATCTGGCTACACCTTC; CDR3aa: CASSVSGYTF
abundance: NA; j_gene: TRBJ1-2; d_gene: NA; v_gene: TRBV29-1; CDR3nt: TGCAGCGGAGGTTCTCCACCTGGGCCCTATGGCTACACCTTC; CDR3aa: CSGGSPPGPYGYTF
abundance: few; j_gene: TRBJ1-6; d_gene: NA; v_gene: TRBV9; CDR3nt: TGTGCCAGCAGCGGGGGTTGGGGGTTCTATAATTCACCCCTCCACTTT; CDR3aa: CASSGGWGFYNSPLHF
abundance: few; j_gene: TRBJ1-4; d_gene: NA; v_gene: TRBV27; CDR3nt: TGTGCCAGCAGTTATCGCTGGGGAACTTCAAATGAAAAACTGTTTTTT; CDR3aa: CASSYRWGTSNEKLFF
abundance: NA; j_gene: TRBJ1-1; d_gene: NA; v_gene: TRBV5-4; CDR3nt: TGTGCCAGCACCGCAGACAGGAGTGAAGCTTTCTTT; CDR3aa: CASTADRSEAFF
abundance: many; j_gene: TRBJ2-2; d_gene: TRBD1; v_gene: TRBV5-1; CDR3nt: TGCGCCAGCAGCTTGGGGCAGGGGGCGCGCGCCGGGGAGCTGTTTTTT; CDR3aa: CASSLGQGARAGELFF
abundance: NA; j_gene: TRBJ2-2; d_gene: NA; v_gene: TRBV21-1; CDR3nt: TGTGCCAGCAGCGGGGAACCTCTCCTGAACACCGGGGAGCTGTTTTTT; CDR3aa: CASSGEPLLNTGELFF
abundance: NA; j_gene: TRBJ1-5; d_gene: TRBD1; v_gene: TRBV5-1; CDR3nt: TGCGCCAGCAGCTTGGCCACTACCCCGACAGGGCCGGCCAATCAGCCCCAGCATTTT; CDR3aa: CASSLATTPTGPANQPQHF
abundance: NA; j_gene: TRBJ2-7; d_gene: NA; v_gene: TRBV19; CDR3nt: TGTGCCAGTAGTATAGTGGCCGGAAGCTCCTACGAGCAGTACTTC; CDR3aa: CASSIVAGSSYEQYF
abundance: NA; j_gene: TRBJ2-5; d_gene: TRBD1; v_gene: TRBV7-6; CDR3nt: TGTGCCAGCAGCCCGGGGACAGGGTCCACCCAGTACTTC; CDR3aa: CASSPGTGSTQYF
abundance: few; j_gene: TRBJ1-4; d_gene: TRBD1; v_gene: TRBV4-1; CDR3nt: TGCGCCAGCAGCCAAGAACTGGCCAGGGGGCGATTGAAACTGTTTTTT; CDR3aa: CASSQELARGRLKLFF
abundance: NA; j_gene: TRBJ1-3; d_gene: NA; v_gene: TRBV27; CDR3nt: TGTGCCAGCAGGAAGGGCATCGACTCTGGAAACACCATATATTTT; CDR3aa: CASRKGIDSGNTIYF
abundance: NA; j_gene: TRBJ2-1; d_gene: NA; v_gene: TRBV7-8; CDR3nt: TGTGCCAGCTTTCCGGATCCTGGGAAATTTAAGTACAATGAGCAGTTCTTC; CDR3aa: CASFPDPGKFKYNEQFF
abundance: NA; j_gene: TRBJ2-7; d_gene: NA; v_gene: TRBV4-1; CDR3nt: TGCGCCAGCAGCCACCCTTCGGGGGGCAACGAGCAGTACTTC; CDR3aa: CASSHPSGGNEQYF
abundance: NA; j_gene: TRBJ1-1; d_gene: NA; v_gene: TRBV9; CDR3nt: TGTGCCAGCAGTTATGGGGTGAGTGTCGACACTGAAGCTTTCTTT; CDR3aa: CASSYGVSVDTEAFF
abundance: few; j_gene: TRBJ2-6; d_gene: TRBD1; v_gene: TRBV11-2; CDR3nt: TGTGCCAGCAGCCGACAGGGTAACTCTGGGGCCAACGTCCTGACTTTC; CDR3aa: CASSRQGNSGANVLTF
abundance: NA; j_gene: TRBJ1-1; d_gene: NA; v_gene: TRBV5-4; CDR3nt: TGTGCCAGCAGCCCGAAGGGACCGATGAACACTGAAGCTTTCTTT; CDR3aa: CASSPKGPMNTEAFF
abundance: NA; j_gene: TRBJ2-3; d_gene: NA; v_gene: TRBV4-1; CDR3nt: TGCGCCAGCAGCCAAGCACGGCGCACAGATACGCAGTATTTT; CDR3aa: CASSQARRTDTQYF
abundance: NA; j_gene: TRBJ1-5; d_gene: NA; v_gene: TRBV10-3; CDR3nt: TGTGCCATCAGCACCATTAGAGGTCAGCCCCAGCATTTT; CDR3aa: CAISTIRGQPQHF